The 23 T cell receptor beta chains below come from one sample, sequenced in a study of cytomegalovirus exposure and HLA in healthy donors. The PCR contained 60 Vbeta and 13 Jbeta primers. Some clones are missing from TCRdb's copy, which holds only in-frame ones; the method was immunoSEQ multiplex PCR. This table has some 140,000 clones, roughly 77% appearing once. The sequencing sample was made of PBMCs. The receptors shown here come from a man aged 25-40 years in good health.

This clone was counted a few times. The V call is TRBV11-2, the J call TRBJ1-4; 8 bases are a match to TRBD1. The CDR3 has 14 amino acids. The ends lost 5 bases at V and 6 bases at J; junction bases unmatched: 5. The germline CDR1 and CDR2 sequences are SGHAT and FQNNGV. The DNA for the CDR3 is TGTGCCAGCAGCCCGGGGACAGGCTATGAAAAACTGTTTTTT. Residues: CASSPGTGYEKLFF.

The V and J genes are TRBV14 and TRBJ2-6; the D is unclear. This CDR3 region has 14 residues. CDR1 is SGHDN and CDR2 is FVKESK in the germline V gene. V lost 1 base to trimming and J lost 5 bases, with 6 bases between them. The CDR3 DNA reads TGTGCCAGCAGCCAAGCAGTACGGGCCAACGTCCTGACTTTC. It encodes CASSQAVRANVLTF.

The chain combines TRBV28 with TRBJ2-1, with D hard to call. V lost 4 bases to trimming and J lost 5 bases, with 15 bases between them. This CDR3 has 15 residues. From germline, CDR1 is MDHEN and CDR2 SYDVKM. The CDR3 sequence is CASSSPLLLNNEQFF. The CDR3 DNA reads TGTGCCAGCAGTTCCCCTCTCCTGCTAAACAATGAGCAGTTCTTC. The full variable domain, completed using reference TRBV28 and TRBJ2-1, is DVKVTQSSRYLVKRTGEKVFLECVQDMDHENMFWYRQDPGLGLRLIYFSYDVKMKEKGDIPEGYSVSREKKERFSLILESASTNQTSMYLCASSSPLLLNNEQFFGPGTRLTVL.

V and J are TRBV13 and TRBJ2-2, with D unclear. The V end was cut by 5 bases, the J end by 4 bases, with 17 bases between. This CDR3 is built from 16 residues. Germline V lookup: CDR1 PRHDT, CDR2 FYEKMQ (reference sequence). CDR3 nucleotides: TGTGCCAGCAGCCCTCCAGAGGAGTCGGGCACCGGGGAGCTGTTTTTT. Translation: CASSPPEESGTGELFF.

The rearrangement joins TRBV15 to TRBJ2-2; 8 bases agree with TRBD1. Trimming cost V 8 bases and J 4 bases; bases outside gene matches: 3. Germline V CDR1 and CDR2: LNHNV, YYDKDF (reference sequence). CDR3 length: 13 residues. In DNA form, the CDR3 reads TGTGCCACCCAGGGGGCGAGCACCGGGGAGCTGTTTTTT. Protein: CATQGASTGELFF.

This chain links TRBV7-2 with TRBJ2-7; D remains unclear. The CDR3 covers 14 residues. Germline CDR1 SGHTA, CDR2 FQGNSA. With 2 bases removed from V and 1 base from J, the gap between germline ends came to 9 bases. The CDR3 here is CASSLYGVSYEQYF. Here the CDR3 DNA reads TGTGCCAGCAGCTTATACGGAGTATCCTACGAGCAGTACTTC.

This rearrangement joins TRBV15 to TRBJ2-3; 9 bases are shared with TRBD2. Germline loops: CDR1 LNHNV, CDR2 YYDKDF (reference sequence). V shed 8 bases, J shed 5 bases, and the junction held 11 bases outside the gene matches. This CDR3 spans 15 amino acids. CDR3 coding DNA: TGTGCCACCTCTAGAGTAGCGGGAGTCGTAGATACGCAGTATTTT. Residues: CATSRVAGVVDTQYF.

The chain employs TRBV12-1 and TRBJ2-1; the D call of TRBD1 is as the table states it, not checked on the DNA. TRBV12-1 is designated a pseudogene. The CDR3 is 16 amino acids. CDR3 in amino acids: CASSSRGPEMYNEQFF. The CDR3 DNA reads as TGTGCCAGCAGCTCCAGGGGTCCCGAGATGTACAATGAGCAGTTCTTC.

The rearrangement joins TRBV19 to TRBJ2-3; tentative D call: TRBD2 (5 bases). The V gene lost 7 bases and the J gene lost 0 bases, with 14 bases spanning the gap. Per germline, CDR1 LNHDA and CDR2 SQIVND (reference sequence). The CDR3 totals 15 residues. As DNA, the CDR3 is TGTGCCAGTACCCCGGACTCATTAAGCACAGATACGCAGTATTTT. Its protein is CASTPDSLSTDTQYF.

This sequence joins TRBV7-6 and TRBJ2-1, with 11 bases lining up with TRBD2. V lost 4 bases to trimming and J lost 7 bases; unmatched junction nucleotides: 6. The length of the CDR3 is 15 residues. Germline V CDR1 and CDR2: SGHVS, FNYEAQ. CDR3 region: CASSSGSGRGNEQFF. CDR3 in DNA: TGTGCCAGCAGCTCTGGTAGCGGGAGGGGGAATGAGCAGTTCTTC.

The chain uses TRBV6-5 and TRBJ2-5; D unresolved. The DNA end is a closer match to TRBJ2-7, so the J assignment may be wrong. Germline CDR1 and CDR2: MNHEY and SVGAGI. The CDR3 covers 14 residues. The chain's CDR3 is CASSYSGAGYEQYF. CDR3 in DNA: TGTGCCAGCAGTTACTCAGGCGCAGGTTACGAGCAGTACTTC.

The V gene is TRBV5-1, the J gene TRBJ2-5; TRBD1 is a possible D gene (6 bases). The J call could be wrong; TRBJ2-7 is a better fit for the DNA end. The germline V gene has CDR1 SGHRS and CDR2 YFSETQ. The length of the CDR3 is 15 residues. This CDR3 reads CASSLGGAQVYEQYF. The CDR3 DNA sequence: TGCGCCAGCAGCTTAGGGGGAGCCCAGGTGTACGAGCAGTACTTC.

The chain carries TRBV7-9 and TRBJ1-1, with 7 bases fitting TRBD1. The CDR3 is made up of 13 amino acids. J was trimmed by 4 bases and V by 5 bases; bases with no gene match: 4. Germline loops: CDR1 SEHNR, CDR2 FQNEAQ (reference sequence). The CDR3 coding sequence is TGTGCCAGCAGCGACCGACAGGGCACTGAAGCTTTCTTT. Amino acids: CASSDRQGTEAFF.

This clone came up once. The J gene is TRBJ2-7, the V gene TRBV27; 8 bases are shared with TRBD1. This CDR3 is 14 amino acids long. V trimming: 2 bases; J trimming: 6 bases; junction bases outside the gene matches: 6. Germline values: CDR1 MNHEY, CDR2 SMNVEV (reference sequence). The CDR3 sequence: CASSLATGGFEQYF. The CDR3 coding sequence is TGTGCCAGCAGTTTAGCTACAGGGGGATTCGAGCAGTACTTC.

This chain links TRBV4-1 with TRBJ2-6; D possibly corresponds to TRBD2 (7 bases). Deletions cut 1 base from V and 0 bases from J, with 22 bases between. This CDR3 is 21 amino acids long. Germline V gives CDR1 MGHRA, CDR2 YSYEKL. As DNA, the CDR3 is TGCGCCAGCAGCCAAGGGTCCTTGGGGGGGCGCAATATCTCTGGGGCCAACGTCCTGACTTTC. Translating gives CASSQGSLGGRNISGANVLTF.

V and J are TRBV29-1 and TRBJ2-7; TRBD2 agrees at 9 bases. The germline CDR1 and CDR2 sequences are SQVTM and ANQGSEA. The V gene end was trimmed by 6 bases and the J gene end by 4 bases; junction bases not matched to a gene: 7. This CDR3 comprises 13 residues. The CDR3 sequence: CSVRPSGTYEQYF. The CDR3 coding sequence is TGCAGCGTAAGGCCTAGCGGGACGTACGAGCAGTACTTC.

The chain links TRBV5-1 to TRBJ2-3, with D hard to call. Trimming stripped 0 bases from V and 1 base from J, with 24 bases between. CDR3 length: 20 amino acids. Germline V lookup: CDR1 SGHRS, CDR2 YFSETQ. This chain's CDR3 is CASSLAPLGSSNAGTDTQYF. The CDR3 DNA is TGCGCCAGCAGCTTGGCCCCCCTCGGTTCCTCCAACGCGGGCACAGATACGCAGTATTTT. Together with reference TRBV5-1 and TRBJ2-3, the CDR3 gives the full variable domain: KAGVTQTPRYLIKTRGQQVTLSCSPISGHRSVSWYQQTPGQGLQFLFEYFSETQRNKGNFPGRFSGRQFSNSRSEMNVSTLELGDSALYLCASSLAPLGSSNAGTDTQYFGPGTRLTVL.

The chain couples TRBV5-4 to TRBJ2-2, with TRBD2 identical over 10 bases. V lost 4 bases, J lost 0 bases, and 6 bases stayed unmatched. Germline V CDR1 and CDR2: SGHNT, YYREEE (reference sequence). The CDR3 spans 17 residues. CDR3: CASSPVAGGTNTGELFF. In nucleotides, the CDR3 is TGTGCCAGCAGCCCGGTAGCGGGAGGCACGAACACCGGGGAGCTGTTTTTT. Together with reference TRBV5-4 and TRBJ2-2, the CDR3 gives the full variable domain: ETGVTQSPTHLIKTRGQQVTLRCSSQSGHNTVSWYQQALGQGPQFIFQYYREEENGRGNFPPRFSGLQFPNYSSELNVNALELDDSALYLCASSPVAGGTNTGELFFGEGSRLTVL.

The chain recombines TRBV5-4 with TRBJ2-5; D remains ambiguous. Germline loops: CDR1 SGHNT, CDR2 YYREEE (reference sequence). Trimming removed 4 bases from V and 2 bases from J, with 15 bases in between. The CDR3 runs 15 residues. The CDR3 protein is CASSPRNAVQETQYF. The CDR3 region has the DNA TGTGCCAGCAGCCCCCGCAACGCGGTTCAAGAGACCCAGTACTTC.

V gene TRBV4-1 combines with J gene TRBJ2-7; 7 bases match TRBD2. The CDR3 covers 16 residues. Trimming removed 0 bases from V and 1 base from J; junction bases left unmatched: 6. The germline CDR1 and CDR2 sequences are MGHRA and YSYEKL. The CDR3 reads CASSQDGQGGSYEQYF. CDR3 sequence (DNA): TGCGCCAGCAGCCAAGATGGCCAGGGAGGGTCCTACGAGCAGTACTTC.

The gene calls are TRBV2 and TRBJ2-7; 14 bases fit TRBD2. J gave up 6 bases and V 3 bases, and 4 bases lay outside the gene matches. This CDR3 region has 15 residues. CDR1 and CDR2 (germline): SNHLY, FYNNEI. This CDR3 is CASSETGLAGGEQYF. CDR3 DNA: TGTGCCAGCAGTGAGACAGGACTAGCGGGAGGCGAGCAGTACTTC.

The genes are TRBV5-1 and TRBJ1-2, with 9 bases identical to TRBD1. CDR1 is SGHRS, CDR2 YFSETQ, per germline. The V and J ends lost 3 bases and 10 bases, in that order; junction bases with no gene match: 4. The CDR3 loop spans 12 amino acids. In DNA, the CDR3 is TGCGCCAGCAGCTGGGACAGGGCCGACTACACCTTC. Protein: CASSWDRADYTF.

V and J are TRBV9 and TRBJ2-7, with 7 bases aligning to TRBD2. Germline V gene sequence: CDR1 SGDLS, CDR2 YYNGEE. The CDR3 length is 15 residues. V lost 2 bases to trimming and J lost 1 base; unmatched junction nucleotides: 6. CDR3 amino acids: CASSVGGETSYEQYF. Here the CDR3 DNA reads TGTGCCAGCAGCGTGGGGGGGGAGACATCCTACGAGCAGTACTTC. The whole variable domain, filled in from reference TRBV9 and TRBJ2-7, reads DSGVTQTPKHLITATGQRVTLRCSPRSGDLSVYWYQQSLDQGLQFLIQYYNGEERAKGNILERFSAQQFPDLHSELNLSSLELGDSALYFCASSVGGETSYEQYFGPGTRLTVT.